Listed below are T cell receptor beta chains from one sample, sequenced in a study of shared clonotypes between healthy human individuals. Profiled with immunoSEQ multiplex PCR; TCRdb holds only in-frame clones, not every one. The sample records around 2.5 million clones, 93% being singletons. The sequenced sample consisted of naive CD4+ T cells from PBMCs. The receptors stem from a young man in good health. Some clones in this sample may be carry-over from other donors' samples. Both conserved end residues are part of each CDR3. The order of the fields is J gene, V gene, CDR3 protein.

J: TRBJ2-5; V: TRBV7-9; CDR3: CASSPKGQGYQETQYF
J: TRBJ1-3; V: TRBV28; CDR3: CASSLIFPGNTIYF
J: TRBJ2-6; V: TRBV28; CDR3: CASSFPHGGQGWSGANVLTF
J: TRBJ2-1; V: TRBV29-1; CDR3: CSVPGSSYNEQFF
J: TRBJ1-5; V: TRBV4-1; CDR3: CASSLRFGLLMGQGVAYQPQHF
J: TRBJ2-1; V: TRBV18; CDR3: CASSPRNEQFF
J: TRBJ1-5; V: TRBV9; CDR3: CASSVGDRVIQPQHF
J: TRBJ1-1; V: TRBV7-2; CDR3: CASSSKTRTGTTEAFF
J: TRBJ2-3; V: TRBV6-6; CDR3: CASTTGAGGGDTQYF
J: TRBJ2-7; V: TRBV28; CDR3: CASSLGQGLSGQYF
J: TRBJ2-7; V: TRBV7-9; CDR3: CASSTPGVREQYF
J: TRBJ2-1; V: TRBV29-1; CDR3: CSVDKLAGSNEQFF
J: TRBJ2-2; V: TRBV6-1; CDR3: CASSGRAWNTGELFF
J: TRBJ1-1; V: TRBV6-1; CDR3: CASSELLGDTEAFF
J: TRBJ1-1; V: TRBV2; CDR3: CASTGQVNTEAFF
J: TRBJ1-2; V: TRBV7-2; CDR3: CASSPRPGGYTF
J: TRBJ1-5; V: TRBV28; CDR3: CASRSGQGAYQPQHF
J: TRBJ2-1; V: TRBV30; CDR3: CAWSAGTNLGEQFF
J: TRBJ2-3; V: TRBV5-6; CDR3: CASRRDRPDTQYF
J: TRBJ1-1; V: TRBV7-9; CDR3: CASSWASRGTEAFF
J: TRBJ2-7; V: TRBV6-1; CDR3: CASSENAENEQYF
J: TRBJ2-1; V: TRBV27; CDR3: CASRTGQGYNEQFF
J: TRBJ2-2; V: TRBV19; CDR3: CASSIRENTGELFF
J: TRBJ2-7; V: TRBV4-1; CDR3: CASSRGTSLGYEQYF
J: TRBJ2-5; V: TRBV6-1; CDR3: CASTPGGQETQYF
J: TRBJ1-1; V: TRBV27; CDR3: CASKLGSANTEAFF
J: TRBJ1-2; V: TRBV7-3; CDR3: CASSLLGTLGYTF
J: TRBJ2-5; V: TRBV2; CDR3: CASSETKETQYF
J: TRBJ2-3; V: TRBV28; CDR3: CASITGSRTDTQYF
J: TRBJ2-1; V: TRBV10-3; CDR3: CAISTLGLAGGGRMGNEQFF
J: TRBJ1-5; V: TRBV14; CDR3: CASSQGCTGVYSNQPQHF
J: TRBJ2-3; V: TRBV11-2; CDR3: CASSLVGETDTQYF
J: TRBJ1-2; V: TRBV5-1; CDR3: CASSLGDVNYGYTF
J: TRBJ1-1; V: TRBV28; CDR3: CASSSSGLNTEAFF
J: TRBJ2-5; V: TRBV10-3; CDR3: CAITEGREQETQYF
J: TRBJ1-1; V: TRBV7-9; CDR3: CASSLGQANTEAFF
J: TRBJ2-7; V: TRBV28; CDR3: CASSLGGYEQYF
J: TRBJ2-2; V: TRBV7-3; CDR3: CASSLQGAANTGELFF
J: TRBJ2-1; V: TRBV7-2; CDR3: CASSSWGLAGPGKDNEQFF
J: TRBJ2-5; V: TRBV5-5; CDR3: CASSRGQSKETQYF
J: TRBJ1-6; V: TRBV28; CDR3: CASSVWDKQDSPLHF
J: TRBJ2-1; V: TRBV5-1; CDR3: CASSSGQGRPYNEQFF
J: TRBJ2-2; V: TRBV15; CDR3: CATSRGQPGELFF
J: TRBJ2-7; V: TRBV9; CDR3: CASSPGGAGADEQYF
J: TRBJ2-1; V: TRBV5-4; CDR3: CASSGAAGGNTYNEQFF
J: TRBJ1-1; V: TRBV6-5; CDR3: CASSLRRVTEAFF
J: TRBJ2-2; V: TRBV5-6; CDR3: CASSFTTIAGNTGELFF
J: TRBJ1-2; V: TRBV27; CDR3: CASHRGSGSYGYTF
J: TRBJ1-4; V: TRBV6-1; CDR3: CASSKQGEWEKLFF
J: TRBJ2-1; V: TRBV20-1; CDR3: CSANYRTEQFF
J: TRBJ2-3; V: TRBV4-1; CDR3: CASSQGVAGGGDTQYF
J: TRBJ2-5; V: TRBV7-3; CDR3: CASSLRVPELKETQYF
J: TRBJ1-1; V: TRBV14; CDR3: CASSRLTGGVTEAFF